The 17 T cell receptor beta chains below come from one sample, sequenced in a study of cytomegalovirus exposure and HLA in healthy donors. Some clones are missing from TCRdb's copy, which holds only in-frame ones; the method was immunoSEQ multiplex PCR. The table lists under 300,000 clones, roughly 89% of them singletons. Sequencing was done on a sample of PBMCs. The source of these receptors is a young woman in good health and CMV-seronegative.

The chain is built from TRBV14 and TRBJ1-1, with D perhaps matching TRBD1 (5 bases). Germline CDR1 and CDR2: SGHDN and FVKESK. V shed 1 base and J shed 2 bases, with 17 bases lying between them. The length of the CDR3 is 17 residues. CDR3 in DNA: TGTGCCAGCAGCCAAGTACGAATGACAGAACGCAACACTGAAGCTTTCTTT. Translating it yields CASSQVRMTERNTEAFF.

Comment on this clone: Mismatch with germline at one junction end may stem from a read error. The rearrangement joins TRBV7-7 to TRBJ2-2; D unresolved. CDR1 SSHAT and CDR2 FNYEAQ come from the germline V gene (reference sequence). This CDR3 contains 14 residues. CDR3 protein: CASSSRANTGELFF. The CDR3 nucleotides read TGTGCTAGCAGCTCCCGAGCCAACACCGGGGAGCTGTTTTTT.

This chain links TRBV5-3 with TRBJ1-6, with unresolved D. TRBV5-3 is designated an ORF whose function remains uncertain. The CDR3 is made up of 14 amino acids. Deletions cut 5 bases from V and 7 bases from J, with 13 bases between. The CDR3 protein is CARSLRGINSPLHF. The CDR3 bases are TGTGCCAGAAGTTTGCGAGGGATCAATTCACCCCTCCACTTT.

This clone is a singleton in its sample. V and J are TRBV2 and TRBJ1-5; 9 bases align to TRBD1. With V trimmed by 5 bases and J by 6 bases, 26 bases remained unmatched. CDR1 is SNHLY and CDR2 is FYNNEI in the germline V gene. The CDR3 loop spans 21 amino acids. CDR3 protein: CASSNKLTRDREAEYGQPQHF. The CDR3 DNA follows: TGTGCCAGCAGTAACAAGTTAACTCGGGACAGGGAGGCCGAATATGGTCAGCCCCAGCATTTT.

The chain joins TRBV18 to TRBJ2-3, with TRBD2 identical over 10 bases. The CDR3 is made up of 16 amino acids. Trimming removed 0 bases from V and 3 bases from J; junction bases left unmatched: 3. Germline CDR1 is KGHSH and CDR2 is LQKENI. The CDR3: CASSPPSGGVTDTQYF. CDR3 bases: TGTGCCAGCTCACCACCGAGCGGGGGGGTTACAGATACGCAGTATTTT.

This chain connects TRBV9 to TRBJ1-2, with D unresolved. This CDR3 contains 15 residues. V lost 4 bases to trimming and J lost 1 base, with 14 bases between them. CDR1 and CDR2 (germline): SGDLS, YYNGEE. The CDR3 coding sequence is TGTGCCAGCAGCCTTCGGACTTCGGATAACTATGGCTACACCTTC. This gives the protein CASSLRTSDNYGYTF. The whole variable domain, remainder taken from reference TRBV9 and TRBJ1-2, is DSGVTQTPKHLITATGQRVTLRCSPRSGDLSVYWYQQSLDQGLQFLIQYYNGEERAKGNILERFSAQQFPDLHSELNLSSLELGDSALYFCASSLRTSDNYGYTFGSGTRLTVV.

The J gene is TRBJ1-1, the V gene TRBV11-2; 9 nucleotides line up with TRBD1. The CDR3 sequence is 15 residues long. J lost 4 bases, V lost 3 bases, and 6 bases had no gene match. Germline assignment: CDR1 SGHAT and CDR2 FQNNGV. The CDR3 DNA is TGTGCCAGCAGCTTTTTCACACAGGGGGCCACTGAAGCTTTCTTT. It specifies CASSFFTQGATEAFF.

The chain employs TRBV4-3 and TRBJ1-1; weak D call: TRBD1 (5 bases). The CDR3 runs 22 residues. Trimming removed 3 bases from V and 0 bases from J, with 32 bases in between. Looked up from germline, CDR1 is LGHNA and CDR2 is YSLEER. CDR3 DNA: TGCGCCAGCAGCCATGAAACCTGGGGACCCAAGGGACTCGAATTTGTGAACACTGAAGCTTTCTTT. Translated: CASSHETWGPKGLEFVNTEAFF.

This sequence joins TRBV7-8 and TRBJ2-5; perhaps TRBD2 as D (6 bases). V shed 8 bases and J shed 2 bases, with 18 bases lying between them. The CDR3 length is 15 residues. Germline V gives CDR1 SGHVS, CDR2 FQNEAQ. The CDR3: CASRRVWREQETQYF. The CDR3 region has the DNA TGTGCCAGCCGGAGGGTGTGGCGGGAACAAGAGACCCAGTACTTC. Combining the CDR3 with reference TRBV7-8 and TRBJ2-5 gives the whole variable domain GAGVSQSPRYKVAKRGQDVALRCDPISGHVSLFWYQQALGQGPEFLTYFQNEAQLDKSGLPSDRFFAERPEGSVSTLKIQRTQQEDSAVYLCASRRVWREQETQYFGPGTRLLVL.

The gene calls are TRBV25-1 and TRBJ1-1; TRBD1 matches 10 bases. CDR1 and CDR2 (germline): MGHDK, SYGVNS. J was trimmed by 3 bases and V by 5 bases; bases with no gene match: 15. This CDR3 contains 18 residues. The CDR3 nucleotides are TGTGCCAGCAGTCACTGGGACAGGGGAACCCCAAACGACACTGAAGCTTTCTTT. This translates into CASSHWDRGTPNDTEAFF.

The rearrangement links TRBV7-7 to TRBJ2-2; D is undetermined. The germline CDR1 and CDR2 sequences are SSHAT and FNYEAQ (reference sequence). The length of the CDR3 is 11 residues. The CDR3 region has the DNA TGTGCTAGTCTTTACGCCGGGGAGCTGTTTTTT. Translating it yields CASLYAGELFF.

This clone has a single count. The chain joins TRBV13 to TRBJ2-1, with TRBD2 matching 9 bases. The CDR3 consists of 16 residues. Germline CDR1 and CDR2: PRHDT and FYEKMQ (reference sequence). Germline trimming cut 1 base from V and 4 bases from J; bases unmatched to any gene: 5. The CDR3 region has the DNA TGTGCCAGCAGCTTAGAGGGTAGCGGGGGTTACAATGAGCAGTTCTTC. It yields the protein CASSLEGSGGYNEQFF.

The chain carries TRBV6-6 and TRBJ2-7; 8 bases map to TRBD1. CDR3 length equals 14 residues. Losses at the gene ends were 4 bases for V and 3 bases for J; bases not matched to a gene: 5. From germline, CDR1 is MNHNY and CDR2 SVGAGI (reference sequence). Here the CDR3 DNA reads TGTGCCAGCAGTTCGACAGGGGCGTTCTACGAGCAGTACTTC. Translating it yields CASSSTGAFYEQYF.

The rearrangement joins TRBV5-1 to TRBJ1-1, with D unresolved. The V and J ends lost 0 bases and 1 base respectively, with 10 bases between them. From germline, CDR1 is SGHRS and CDR2 YFSETQ. There are 15 residues in the CDR3. The CDR3 region is CASSLGYERNTEAFF. CDR3 nucleotide sequence: TGCGCCAGCAGCTTGGGGTACGAGAGGAACACTGAAGCTTTCTTT.

This chain uses TRBV5-4 with TRBJ2-7, with 7 bases aligning to TRBD1. The CDR3 length is 16 residues. CDR1 is SGHNT and CDR2 is YYREEE in the germline V gene (reference sequence). After removal of 0 bases from V and 4 bases from J, the junction contained 10 bases not matched to a gene. The DNA for the CDR3 is TGTGCCAGCAGCTTGGCCAGGGACAGCCATCGATACGAGCAGTACTTC. Translating gives CASSLARDSHRYEQYF.

This chain joins TRBV28 and TRBJ2-5; 9 bases are a match to TRBD2. CDR3 length: 14 residues. Germline V CDR1 and CDR2: MDHEN, SYDVKM. V lost 6 bases, J lost 5 bases, and 7 bases stayed unmatched. CDR3 region: CASRGSGGGETQYF. Written as DNA, the CDR3 is TGTGCCAGCAGGGGTAGCGGGGGCGGGGAGACCCAGTACTTC.

This clone was observed a handful of times. The gene calls are TRBV19 and TRBJ1-2; D remains ambiguous. Deletions cut 1 base from V and 5 bases from J, with 2 bases between. Per the germline V gene, CDR1 is LNHDA and CDR2 is SQIVND (reference sequence). The CDR3 consists of 11 residues. CDR3 residues: CASSIAYGYTF. The CDR3 bases are TGTGCCAGTAGTATAGCATATGGCTACACCTTC.